Listed below are T cell receptor beta chains from one sample, sequenced in a study of T-cell memory formation after mild COVID-19. Using its own MiXCR run on the 5' RACE reads, TCRdb lists one record per CDR3 protein. The table lists roughly 610,000 distinct CDR3 sequences, 17% of them singletons, with roughly 8% in the top ten. The sequencing input was PBMCs or a T cell subset sorted from them (not recorded which). These receptors all stem from an adult woman who had mild COVID-19 (a few samples of this study predate the infection). Cell type and time point are not known. Both conserved end residues are part of each CDR3. A D gene is named only where the DNA matches it firmly. Only some rows state a clone size, as once, few, many or a class for expanded clones.

d_call v_call clone_size cdr3_aa
NA TRBV5-6 few CASSFDETHYEQYF
TRBD2 TRBV3-1 many CASSAAGGRTDTQYF
NA TRBV11-2 few CASSLIGNQPQHF
NA TRBV3-1 NA CASSQAPGNTEAFF
NA TRBV19 NA CASSISRMNTEAFF
NA TRBV3-1 NA CASSQLVEQFF
NA TRBV29-1 NA CSVSKYRGNSGNTIYF
NA TRBV7-9 NA CASRQYTGNGRGQPQHF
NA TRBV7-6 NA CASSLAPGGGKETQYF
NA TRBV9 few CASSPIAEANTGELFF
NA TRBV4-3 NA CASKRGMNTGELFF
TRBD1 TRBV24-1 NA CATSGQGAQYGYTF
NA TRBV29-1 NA CSVFRGYEQFF
NA TRBV2 few CASRQDTKYEQYF
NA TRBV5-4 few CASSFHQPQHF
TRBD1 TRBV20-1 NA CSAPGRTGNTEAFF
TRBD2 TRBV10-3 NA CAISESLGGDPGHNEQLF